The clone carrying this TCR beta chain was counted once. What it binds is not known. The CDR3 is 14 amino acids. Per germline, CDR1 SGHVS and CDR2 FQNEAQ. Trimming stripped 2 bases from V and 4 bases from J, with 9 bases between. The data were obtained in a study of shared clonotypes between healthy human individuals. Study details: For every donor, three CD4 naive, three CD4 memory, two CD8 naive and one CD8 memory plates were used.

Measured with immunoSEQ multiplex PCR; TCRdb has only the in-frame clones, and not every one. Here the sample spans 2 million to 2.5 million clones, 92% being singletons. Notes on the study in general: For sorted subsets, rarefaction showed incomplete sequencing despite large depth.

The receptor was derived from a man aged 18 to 30 in good health. Some clones in this sample may be carry-over from other donors' samples. Specimen: naive CD4+ T cells from PBMCs. Subset: CD45RA+ positively selected. V is TRBV7-8 and J is TRBJ1-5, with D perhaps TRBD1 (6 bases). For the CDR3, the DNA is TGTGCCAGCAGCTTAACAGGGACTAATCAGCCCCAGCATTTT. Translated, it gives CASSLTGTNQPQHF.